This entry features one TCR beta chain sequence. The data stem from a study of cytomegalovirus exposure and HLA in healthy donors. Profiled with immunoSEQ multiplex PCR; TCRdb holds only in-frame clones, not every one. The repertoire has about 180,000 clones, just under 90% of them found once; the top ten carry roughly 1.3%. Germline CDR1 reads MNHEY; CDR2 reads SMNVEV (reference sequence). With 3 bases clipped from V and 6 bases from J, the junction kept 5 bases outside the gene matches. There are 14 residues in the CDR3. Material for sequencing was PBMCs. The source is a woman aged 25 to 45 in good health and CMV-seronegative. The rearrangement joins TRBV27 to TRBJ1-1, with 9 bases that match TRBD1. CDR3 region: CASSFDRGFAEAFF. In nucleotides, the CDR3 is TGTGCCAGCAGTTTCGACAGGGGGTTCGCTGAAGCTTTCTTT.